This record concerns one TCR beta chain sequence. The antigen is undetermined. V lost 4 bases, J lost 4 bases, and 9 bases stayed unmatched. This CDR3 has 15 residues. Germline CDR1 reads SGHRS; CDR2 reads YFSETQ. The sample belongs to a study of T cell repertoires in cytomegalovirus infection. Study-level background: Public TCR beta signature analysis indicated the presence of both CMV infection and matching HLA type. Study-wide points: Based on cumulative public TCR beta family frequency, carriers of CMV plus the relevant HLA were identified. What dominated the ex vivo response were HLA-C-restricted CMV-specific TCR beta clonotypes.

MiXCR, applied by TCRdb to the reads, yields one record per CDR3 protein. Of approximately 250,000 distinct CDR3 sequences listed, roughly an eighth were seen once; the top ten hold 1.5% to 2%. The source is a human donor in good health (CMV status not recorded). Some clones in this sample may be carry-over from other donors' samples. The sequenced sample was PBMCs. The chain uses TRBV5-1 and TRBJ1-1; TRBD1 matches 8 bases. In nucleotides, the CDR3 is TGCGCCAGCAGCCCCTCACAGGGGGGATCCACTGAAGCTTTCTTT. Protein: CASSPSQGGSTEAFF.